The 9 T cell receptor beta chains below all came from one sample that was sequenced in a study of vaccination effects on CD4 cells after COVID-19. Upon completion of 10 to 11 days in culture, CD4+ T cells were isolated. PCR confirmed that the person was infected with SARS-CoV-2 between March and December 2020. Vaccination of participants consisted of two doses of either the BNT162b2 or mRNA-1273 vaccine. Assay: immunoSEQ multiplex PCR; the TCRdb copy retains only in-frame clones and omits some. This table has about 34,000 clones, approximately 81% appearing once. The antigens for these receptors are not known. The source material was CD4+ T cells from PBMCs cultured without peptide, sampled after COVID-19 vaccination. The receptors stem from a human donor who had a prior SARS-CoV-2 infection.

The chain joins TRBV5-1 to TRBJ2-7, with D perhaps TRBD2 (6 bases). V was pared by 5 bases and J by 0 bases, with 9 bases between. The V gene's germline CDR1 is SGHRS and CDR2 YFSETQ. This CDR3 is built from 13 residues. The CDR3: CASRQGGSYEQYF. The CDR3 DNA is TGCGCCAGCAGGCAGGGAGGCTCCTACGAGCAGTACTTC.

V gene TRBV18 combines with J gene TRBJ2-7; 8 bases fit TRBD2. CDR1 KGHSH and CDR2 LQKENI come from the germline V gene. CDR3 size: 16 residues. Losses at the gene ends were 6 bases for V and 2 bases for J; bases not matched to a gene: 12. In nucleotides, the CDR3 is TGTGCCAGCTCCGCCCTTCGCGGGGGGATCACCTACGAGCAGTACTTC. Protein sequence: CASSALRGGITYEQYF.

This chain connects TRBV7-2 to TRBJ2-2; maybe TRBD2 (5 bases). Trimming removed 5 bases at V and 4 bases at J, with 14 bases between. The CDR3 length is 15 residues. CDR1 is SGHTA, CDR2 FQGNSA, per germline. CDR3: CASSQPFGLTGELFF. CDR3 DNA: TGTGCCAGCAGCCAGCCTTTCGGACTCACCGGGGAGCTGTTTTTT.

A single count supports this clone. J is TRBJ2-3 and V is TRBV7-2; D is perhaps TRBD1 or TRBD2 (5 bases each). Between the trimmed V and J ends, which lost 4 bases and 5 bases, there was a span of 10 bases. CDR3 length equals 13 residues. Per germline, CDR1 SGHTA and CDR2 FQGNSA. CDR3 region: CASSWGPIDTQYF. CDR3 bases: TGTGCCAGCAGCTGGGGACCTATAGATACGCAGTATTTT.

The J gene is TRBJ2-1, the V gene TRBV15, with TRBD1 matching 10 bases. V was clipped by 4 bases and J by 4 bases; unmatched bases: 7. The CDR3 is 16 amino acids. Germline V lookup: CDR1 LNHNV, CDR2 YYDKDF (reference sequence). CDR3 nucleotides: TGTGCCACCAGCAAGATGGACAGGGGGGTGTACAATGAGCAGTTCTTC. Its translation: CATSKMDRGVYNEQFF.

The CDR3 region has the DNA TGTGCCAGCAGTGATGATGTATTCTATCAGCCCCAGCATTTT. It yields the protein CASSDDVFYQPQHF. The chain has TRBV2 and TRBJ1-5; the D is unclear. This CDR3 contains 14 residues. Looked up from germline, CDR1 is SNHLY and CDR2 is FYNNEI. Between the trimmed V and J ends, which lost 3 bases and 5 bases, there was a span of 11 bases.

This clone was detected a few times. The chain uses TRBV3-1 (or the pseudogene TRBV3-2) and TRBJ2-7; tentatively, D is TRBD1 (5 bases). Trimming left V 3 bases short and J 3 bases short, with 9 bases between. The CDR3 spans 13 residues. CDR1 and CDR2 from the germline V gene are LGHDT and YNNKEL (reference sequence). DNA for the CDR3: TGTGCCAGCAGCCATCAAGACAGCTACGAGCAGTACTTC. Translation: CASSHQDSYEQYF.

V and J are TRBV4-1 and TRBJ2-1; TRBD2 agrees at 10 bases. Losses at the gene ends were 0 bases for V and 10 bases for J; bases not matched to a gene: 15. The CDR3 consists of 18 residues. Germline V gene data show CDR1 as MGHRA and CDR2 as YSYEKL. The CDR3 loop reads CASSQESISGGRRVEQFF. The DNA of the CDR3 is TGCGCCAGCAGCCAAGAGTCGATTAGCGGGGGGAGAAGGGTGGAGCAGTTCTTC.

The chain recombines TRBV7-9 with TRBJ2-2; D is uncertain. Germline V gene data show CDR1 as SEHNR and CDR2 as FQNEAQ (reference sequence). The CDR3 runs to 15 residues. Trimming stripped 0 bases from V and 4 bases from J, with 9 bases between. CDR3: CASSLARRSTGELFF. Here the CDR3 DNA reads TGTGCCAGCAGCTTAGCCAGGAGATCCACCGGGGAGCTGTTTTTT.